Below, 10 T cell receptor beta chains from the same sample are listed, as sequenced in a study of blood T cell repertoires in COVID-19. The repertoire was sequenced with immunoSEQ multiplex PCR; TCRdb's copy has only in-frame clones and lacks some. The sample includes some 170,000 clones, approximately 80% of them seen just once. Sequences were obtained from PBMCs or T cells enriched from blood (not recorded which). The source is a man over 45 who had recovered from COVID-19.

This clone was recorded once. The chain links TRBV3-1 (or the pseudogene TRBV3-2) to TRBJ2-7; no reliable D call. CDR1 is LGHDT, CDR2 YNNKEL, per germline (reference sequence). V dropped 4 bases and J dropped 6 bases, with 10 bases sitting between them. The CDR3 extends over 12 amino acids. The CDR3 DNA reads as TGTGCCAGCAGCCTCCTTGGTAGCGAGCAGTACTTC. It specifies CASSLLGSEQYF.

The gene calls are TRBV25-1 and TRBJ2-2; the D gene is possibly TRBD1 (6 bases). Germline lookup yields CDR1 MGHDK and CDR2 SYGVNS. V lost 6 bases to trimming and J lost 5 bases, with 7 bases between them. The CDR3 contains 12 residues. CDR3 loop: CASSRGTGELFF. The DNA for the CDR3 is TGTGCCAGCAGCAGGGGAACCGGGGAGCTGTTTTTT.

This clone turned up a few times. This rearrangement joins TRBV7-9 to TRBJ2-4; 11 nucleotides line up with TRBD2. CDR3 length: 18 residues. The V gene's germline CDR1 is SEHNR and CDR2 FQNEAQ (reference sequence). The V and J ends lost 2 bases and 1 base, in that order; junction bases with no gene match: 7. CDR3 nucleotide sequence: TGTGCCAGCAGCTTATTTAGCGGGGGGGCTTTGGCCAAAAACATTCAGTACTTC. Its protein is CASSLFSGGALAKNIQYF. Variable domain in full (rest from reference TRBV7-9 and TRBJ2-4): DTGVSQNPRHKITKRGQNVTFRCDPISEHNRLYWYRQTLGQGPEFLTYFQNEAQLEKSRLLSDRFSAERPKGSFSTLEIQRTEQGDSAMYLCASSLFSGGALAKNIQYFGAGTRLSVL.

The V gene is TRBV19, the J gene TRBJ1-5, with D tentatively TRBD1 (5 bases). Germline values: CDR1 LNHDA, CDR2 SQIVND (reference sequence). This CDR3 has 14 residues. V was clipped by 7 bases and J by 9 bases, with 19 bases between them. CDR3 residues: CASIPRGGNMPQHF. The CDR3 coding sequence is TGTGCCAGTATCCCACGGGGGGGAAACATGCCCCAGCATTTT.

This rearrangement joins TRBV25-1 to TRBJ1-2, with no clear D. CDR3 length equals 17 residues. V gave up 2 bases and J gave up 0 bases, with 16 bases separating them. Germline V gives CDR1 MGHDK, CDR2 SYGVNS. The CDR3 loop reads CASSERINAEANYGYTF. CDR3 in DNA: TGTGCCAGCAGTGAACGAATAAACGCGGAAGCTAACTATGGCTACACCTTC.

V gene TRBV25-1 combines with J gene TRBJ1-3; D is possibly TRBD1 (6 bases). V shed 7 bases and J shed 2 bases, with 15 bases lying between them. Looked up from germline, CDR1 is MGHDK and CDR2 is SYGVNS. The CDR3 loop spans 15 amino acids. CDR3 region: CASNAGGLPGNTIYF. The CDR3, as DNA: TGTGCCAGCAATGCCGGGGGGCTCCCTGGAAACACCATATATTTT.

The chain has TRBV28 and TRBJ1-2; TRBD1 aligns across 9 bases. CDR3 length equals 17 residues. Germline CDR1 is MDHEN and CDR2 is SYDVKM. Trimming removed 6 bases from V and 0 bases from J; junction bases left unmatched: 11. The CDR3 reads CASRAPLGQGPNYGYTF. The CDR3 DNA reads TGTGCCAGCAGGGCTCCCTTAGGACAGGGGCCTAACTATGGCTACACCTTC.

V usage is TRBV6-5 and J usage is TRBJ2-7, with a tentative D call TRBD1 (5 bases). CDR3 length: 11 residues. Per the germline V gene, CDR1 is MNHEY and CDR2 is SVGAGI. Trimming removed 5 bases from V and 7 bases from J, with 9 bases in between. This chain's CDR3 is CASSRGVEQYF. In nucleotides, the CDR3 is TGTGCCAGCAGTAGGGGTGTGGAGCAGTACTTC.

The gene calls are TRBV4-1 and TRBJ1-5, with D possibly TRBD1 on 5 matching bases. The CDR3 loop spans 15 amino acids. Germline CDR1 MGHRA, CDR2 YSYEKL. V gave up 4 bases and J gave up 7 bases, with 17 bases separating them. CDR3 loop: CASSRGPGEGQPQHF. The CDR3 DNA is TGCGCCAGCAGCCGGGGCCCGGGGGAAGGGCAGCCCCAGCATTTT.

V is TRBV2 and J is TRBJ2-5; D possibly corresponds to TRBD2 (5 bases). Between the trimmed V and J ends, which lost 6 bases and 0 bases, there was a span of 8 bases. The CDR3 runs to 13 residues. Germline CDR1 and CDR2: SNHLY and FYNNEI. CDR3 DNA: TGTGCCAGCAGCGGGGAGTACCAAGAGACCCAGTACTTC. Translating it yields CASSGEYQETQYF.